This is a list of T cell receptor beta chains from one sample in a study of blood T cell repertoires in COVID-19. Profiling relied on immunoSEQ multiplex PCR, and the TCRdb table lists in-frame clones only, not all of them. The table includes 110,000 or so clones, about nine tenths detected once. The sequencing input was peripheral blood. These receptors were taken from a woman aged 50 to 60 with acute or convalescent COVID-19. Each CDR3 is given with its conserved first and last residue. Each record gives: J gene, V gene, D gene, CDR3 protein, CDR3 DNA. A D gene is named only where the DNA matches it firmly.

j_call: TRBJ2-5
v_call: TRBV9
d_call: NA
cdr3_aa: CASSVGAFGEETQYF
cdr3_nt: TGTGCCAGCAGCGTAGGAGCTTTTGGGGAGGAGACCCAGTACTTC

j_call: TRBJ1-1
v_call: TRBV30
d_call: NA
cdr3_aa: CAWGEGASNTEAFF
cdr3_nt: TGTGCCTGGGGAGAAGGGGCCTCAAACACTGAAGCTTTCTTT

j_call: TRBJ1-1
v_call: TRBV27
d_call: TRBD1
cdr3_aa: CASSPSPTGANTEAFF
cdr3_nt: TGTGCCAGCAGTCCCTCACCGACAGGGGCGAACACTGAAGCTTTCTTT

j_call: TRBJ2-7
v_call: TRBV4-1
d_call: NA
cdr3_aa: CASSQTGSYEQYF
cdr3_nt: TGCGCCAGCAGCCAAACAGGATCCTACGAGCAGTACTTC

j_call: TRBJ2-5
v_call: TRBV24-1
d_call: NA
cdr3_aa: CATSRGGGETQYF
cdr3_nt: TGTGCCACTAGCAGAGGGGGGGGAGAGACCCAGTACTTC

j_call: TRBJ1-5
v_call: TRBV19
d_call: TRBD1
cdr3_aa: CASSIGDRGFNQPQHF
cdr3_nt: TGTGCCAGTAGTATAGGGGACAGGGGATTTAATCAGCCCCAGCATTTT

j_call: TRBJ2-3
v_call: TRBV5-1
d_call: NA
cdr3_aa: CASSFQVTDTQYF
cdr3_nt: TGCGCCAGCAGCTTCCAGGTCACAGATACGCAGTATTTT

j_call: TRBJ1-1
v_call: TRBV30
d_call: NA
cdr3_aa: CAWSASGSEAFF
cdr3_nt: TGTGCCTGGAGTGCTTCGGGTTCTGAAGCTTTCTTT

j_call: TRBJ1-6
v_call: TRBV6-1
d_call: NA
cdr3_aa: CASSEYGVNYSPLHF
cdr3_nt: TGTGCCAGCAGTGAATACGGGGTCAACTATTCACCCCTCCACTTT

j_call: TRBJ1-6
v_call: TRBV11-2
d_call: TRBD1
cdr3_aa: CASSLQGAINSPLHF
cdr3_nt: TGTGCCAGCAGCTTACAGGGGGCTATTAATTCACCCCTCCACTTT